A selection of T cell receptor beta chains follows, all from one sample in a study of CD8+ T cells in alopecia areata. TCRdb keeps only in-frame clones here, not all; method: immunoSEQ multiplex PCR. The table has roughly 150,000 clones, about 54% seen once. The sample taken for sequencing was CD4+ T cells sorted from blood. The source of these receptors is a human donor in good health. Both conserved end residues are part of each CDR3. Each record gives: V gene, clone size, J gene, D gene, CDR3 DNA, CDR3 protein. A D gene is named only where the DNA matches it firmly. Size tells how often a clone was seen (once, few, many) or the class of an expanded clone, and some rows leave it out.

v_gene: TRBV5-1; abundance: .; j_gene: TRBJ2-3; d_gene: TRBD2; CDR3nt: TGCGCCAGCAGCGACGGGACTAGTGGCGATACGCAGTATTTT; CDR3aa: CASSDGTSGDTQYF
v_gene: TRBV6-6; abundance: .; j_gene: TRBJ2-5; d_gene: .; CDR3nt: TGTGCCAGCAGTTACAATGGGGAGACCCAGTACTTC; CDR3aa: CASSYNGETQYF
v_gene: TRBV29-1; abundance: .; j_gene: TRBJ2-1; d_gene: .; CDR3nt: TGCAGCACGGGGGGCGCCTACAATGAGCAGTTCTTC; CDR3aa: CSTGGAYNEQFF
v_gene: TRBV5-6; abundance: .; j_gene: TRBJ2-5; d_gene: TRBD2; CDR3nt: TGTGCCAGCAGCTTGGCGGGGGGACTAGCGGGAGGGCCCGAGACCCAGTACTTC; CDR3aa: CASSLAGGLAGGPETQYF
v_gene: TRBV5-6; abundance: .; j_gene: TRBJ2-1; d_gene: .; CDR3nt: TGTGCCAGCAGCTTGGCGTCACATGAGCAGTTCTTC; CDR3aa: CASSLASHEQFF
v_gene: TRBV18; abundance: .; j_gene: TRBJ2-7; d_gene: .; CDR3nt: TGTGCCAGCTCACCAGAGGGACATTTAAACTACGAGCAGTACTTC; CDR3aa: CASSPEGHLNYEQYF
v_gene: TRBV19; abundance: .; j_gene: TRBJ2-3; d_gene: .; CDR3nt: TGTGCCAGTACTGACTCGGCGGGACCAGATACGCAGTATTTT; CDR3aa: CASTDSAGPDTQYF
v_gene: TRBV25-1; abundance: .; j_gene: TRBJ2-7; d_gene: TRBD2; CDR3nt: TGTGCCAGCAGTGAACTAGCGGGAGTCAACGAGCAGTACTTC; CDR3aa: CASSELAGVNEQYF
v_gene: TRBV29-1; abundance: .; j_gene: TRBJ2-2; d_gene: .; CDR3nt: TGCAGCGTTCAGATAAGGGCGGGACACGCGAACACCGGGGAGCTGTTTTTT; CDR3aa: CSVQIRAGHANTGELFF
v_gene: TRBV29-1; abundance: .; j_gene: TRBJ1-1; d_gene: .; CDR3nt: TGCAGCGTTAAACAGAGGATGAACACTGAAGCTTTCTTT; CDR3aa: CSVKQRMNTEAFF
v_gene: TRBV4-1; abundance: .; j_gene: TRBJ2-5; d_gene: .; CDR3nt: TGCGCCAGCAGCCAAGTTGCTACAGGGGACTCGGAGGAGACCCAGTACTTC; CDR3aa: CASSQVATGDSEETQYF
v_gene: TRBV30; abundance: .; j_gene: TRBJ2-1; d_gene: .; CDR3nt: TGTGCCTGGATGTCCTACAATGAGCAGTTCTTC; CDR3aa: CAWMSYNEQFF
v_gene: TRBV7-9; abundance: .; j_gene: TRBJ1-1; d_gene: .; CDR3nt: TGTGCCAGCAGCACACGGGCCTACCTGAACACTGAAGCTTTCTTT; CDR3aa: CASSTRAYLNTEAFF
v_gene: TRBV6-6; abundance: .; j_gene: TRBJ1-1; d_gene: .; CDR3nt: TGTGCCAGCAGTGGGTGGCGGAGCTCCACTGAAGCTTTCTTT; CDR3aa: CASSGWRSSTEAFF
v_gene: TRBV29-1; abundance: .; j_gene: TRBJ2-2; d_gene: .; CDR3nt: TGCAGCGTACGACAGGCGACCGGGGAGCTGTTTTTT; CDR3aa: CSVRQATGELFF
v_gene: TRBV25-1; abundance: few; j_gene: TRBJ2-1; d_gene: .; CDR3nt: TGTGCCAGCATACGGTCCGGGAACAATGAGCAGTTCTTC; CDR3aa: CASIRSGNNEQFF
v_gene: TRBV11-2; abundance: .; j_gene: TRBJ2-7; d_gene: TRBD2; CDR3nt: TGTGCCAGCAGCTTGGTAGCGGGAGCCAACGAGCAGTACTTC; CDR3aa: CASSLVAGANEQYF